Following are 21 T cell receptor beta chains from one sample sequenced in a study of cytomegalovirus exposure and HLA in healthy donors. The primer mix had 60 Vbeta and 13 Jbeta primers. Sequencing was performed with immunoSEQ multiplex PCR; in TCRdb, only in-frame clones are kept and a portion is missing. The data contain about 160,000 clones, about 65% of them singletons. Sequenced input: PBMCs. These receptors were collected from a man in his forties or fifties in good health and CMV-seropositive.

V and J are TRBV5-1 and TRBJ1-6, with D perhaps TRBD1 (5 bases). Germline CDR1 reads SGHRS; CDR2 reads YFSETQ. This CDR3 contains 15 residues. V was pared by 4 bases and J by 6 bases, with 14 bases between. Here the CDR3 reads CASSATVVGNSPLHF. DNA for the CDR3: TGCGCCAGCAGCGCGACAGTCGTCGGTAATTCACCCCTCCACTTT.

The chain recombines TRBV6-1 with TRBJ2-7, with D hard to call. V was clipped by 5 bases and J by 4 bases, with 9 bases between them. This CDR3 comprises 12 residues. Germline CDR1 is MNHNS and CDR2 is SASEGT. CDR3 coding DNA: TGTGCCAGCAGTTTACCCGGTTACGAGCAGTACTTC. The encoded protein is CASSLPGYEQYF.

This rearrangement joins TRBV5-1 to TRBJ1-1, with TRBD1 matching over 8 bases. The germline gives CDR1 SGHRS, CDR2 YFSETQ. Unmatched junction bases numbered 6, after V lost 4 bases and J lost 1 base. This CDR3 is built from 15 residues. CDR3 residues: CASSRATGANTEAFF. The CDR3 DNA reads TGCGCCAGCAGCCGGGCGACAGGGGCGAACACTGAAGCTTTCTTT. The full variable domain, in which reference TRBV5-1 and TRBJ1-1 provide the parts outside the CDR3, is KAGVTQTPRYLIKTRGQQVTLSCSPISGHRSVSWYQQTPGQGLQFLFEYFSETQRNKGNFPGRFSGRQFSNSRSEMNVSTLELGDSALYLCASSRATGANTEAFFGQGTRLTVV.

The chain uses TRBV7-8 and TRBJ1-4, with 7 bases identical to TRBD1. The V segment lost 1 base and the J segment 6 bases; nucleotides outside the gene matches: 2. The germline V gene encodes CDR1 SGHVS and CDR2 FQNEAQ. This CDR3 comprises 14 residues. The CDR3 spells CASSLEDRDEKLFF. The CDR3 bases are TGTGCCAGCAGCTTAGAAGACAGGGATGAAAAACTGTTTTTT.

The V call is TRBV6-1, the J call TRBJ1-4, with TRBD1 identical over 11 bases. The V and J ends lost 5 bases and 7 bases, in that order; junction bases with no gene match: 3. Germline CDR1 MNHNS, CDR2 SASEGT. The CDR3 loop spans 14 amino acids. The CDR3 DNA sequence: TGTGCCAGCAGTAGGGACAGGGGGATTGAAAAACTGTTTTTT. The encoded protein is CASSRDRGIEKLFF.

V and J are TRBV10-2 and TRBJ2-7; tentative D call: TRBD2 (7 bases). Germline lookup yields CDR1 WSHSY and CDR2 SAAADI. The CDR3 covers 17 residues. The germline V and J ends were trimmed by 0 bases and 6 bases, with 21 bases remaining between them. CDR3 protein: CASSESIQGGPRGEQYF. The CDR3, as DNA: TGCGCCAGCAGTGAGTCTATACAGGGAGGGCCCCGGGGCGAGCAGTACTTC.

V usage is TRBV6-5 and J usage is TRBJ2-3; 10 bases map to TRBD1. This CDR3 is 15 amino acids long. V shed 6 bases, J shed 2 bases, and the junction held 5 bases outside the gene matches. The V gene's germline CDR1 is MNHEY and CDR2 SVGAGI. The CDR3 here is CASRGTGAPTDTQYF. Written as DNA, the CDR3 is TGTGCCAGCAGGGGGACAGGGGCCCCCACAGATACGCAGTATTTT.

Comment on this clone: Different DNA sequences within this sample yield the same CDR3. The CDR3, as DNA: TGCGCCAGCAGCCAAGAAGGGGGCTACGAGCAGTACTTC. Its protein is CASSQEGGYEQYF. This chain links TRBV4-3 with TRBJ2-7; D is possibly TRBD1 (6 bases). Germline CDR1 reads LGHNA; CDR2 reads YSLEER. This CDR3 comprises 13 residues. Between the trimmed V and J ends, which lost 0 bases and 3 bases, there was a span of 6 bases.

The J gene is TRBJ1-6, the V gene TRBV2; D gene unclear. The ends were cut back, 3 bases at V and 5 bases at J, with 11 bases in the middle. This CDR3 contains 15 residues. CDR1 SNHLY and CDR2 FYNNEI come from the germline V gene. CDR3 amino acids: CASSDFLNNNSPLHF. For the CDR3, the DNA is TGTGCCAGCAGTGATTTCCTGAACAATAATTCACCCCTCCACTTT.

This clone has only a few counts. The V and J genes are TRBV5-6 and TRBJ2-7; D is perhaps TRBD1 (6 bases). With 4 bases removed from V and 5 bases from J, the gap between germline ends came to 10 bases. The CDR3 consists of 12 residues. Germline CDR1 SGHDT, CDR2 YYEEEE. CDR3 region: CASSLQGDEQYF. CDR3 sequence (DNA): TGTGCCAGCAGCCTACAGGGAGACGAGCAGTACTTC. Together with reference TRBV5-6 and TRBJ2-7, the CDR3 gives the full variable domain: DAGVTQSPTHLIKTRGQQVTLRCSPKSGHDTVSWYQQALGQGPQFIFQYYEEEERQRGNFPDRFSGHQFPNYSSELNVNALLLGDSALYLCASSLQGDEQYFGPGTRLTVT.

The chain uses TRBV7-9 and TRBJ1-1, with D unclear. The V and J ends lost 10 bases and 3 bases respectively, with 15 bases between them. The CDR3 runs to 13 residues. CDR1 is SEHNR, CDR2 FQNEAQ, per germline (reference sequence). The CDR3 region has the DNA TGTGCCATCTCGGGTAGATCAGACACTGAAGCTTTCTTT. Translation: CAISGRSDTEAFF.

This clone was detected a few times. The CDR3: CASIHGSGSANTGELFF. The CDR3 DNA is TGCGCCAGCATTCATGGTAGCGGGTCCGCGAACACCGGGGAGCTGTTTTTT. This chain connects TRBV5-1 to TRBJ2-2; 7 nucleotides agree with TRBD2. V was clipped by 6 bases and J by 0 bases; unmatched bases: 11. Germline values: CDR1 SGHRS, CDR2 YFSETQ. The CDR3 is made up of 17 amino acids.

This chain connects TRBV4-1 to TRBJ2-3; TRBD2 matches 7 bases. V was pared by 0 bases and J by 4 bases, with 7 bases of the junction left unmatched. CDR1 and CDR2 from the germline V gene are MGHRA and YSYEKL. The CDR3 has 16 residues. The chain's CDR3 is CASSQEVAGEADTQYF. DNA for the CDR3: TGCGCCAGCAGCCAAGAAGTGGCGGGGGAGGCAGATACGCAGTATTTT.

The chain carries TRBV20-1 and TRBJ2-5; D uncertain. The J call is doubtful: the DNA matches TRBJ2-7 better. The CDR3 length is 11 residues. Germline assignment: CDR1 DFQATT and CDR2 SNEGSKA (reference sequence). The CDR3: CSAPFSYEQYF. CDR3 DNA sequence: TGCAGTGCCCCGTTCTCCTACGAGCAGTACTTC.

The genes are TRBV15 and TRBJ2-3, with 14 bases that match TRBD2. The trim removed 5 bases at V and 6 bases at J, leaving 7 bases unmatched. This CDR3 contains 16 residues. CDR1 is LNHNV, CDR2 YYDKDF, per germline (reference sequence). CDR3 amino acids: CATSARTSGGRDTQYF. In nucleotides, the CDR3 is TGTGCCACCAGCGCCCGGACTAGCGGGGGGCGGGATACGCAGTATTTT. Based on the CDR3 plus reference TRBV15 and TRBJ2-3, the full variable domain is DAMVIQNPRYQVTQFGKPVTLSCSQTLNHNVMYWYQQKSSQAPKLLFHYYDKDFNNEADTPDNFQSRRPNTSFCFLDIRSPGLGDTAMYLCATSARTSGGRDTQYFGPGTRLTVL.

V and J are TRBV4-2 and TRBJ2-1; TRBD2 matches at 9 bases. The germline V gene encodes CDR1 LGHNA and CDR2 YNFKEQ. J was trimmed by 4 bases and V by 4 bases; bases with no gene match: 5. The CDR3 consists of 15 residues. The CDR3 nucleotides are TGTGCCAGCAGCCCGGGACTAGCAGATTACAATGAGCAGTTCTTC. Amino acids: CASSPGLADYNEQFF.

This clone came up once. The rearrangement uses TRBV4-1 and TRBJ2-7; D is undetermined. Per germline, CDR1 MGHRA and CDR2 YSYEKL. The V gene lost 3 bases and the J gene lost 2 bases, with 8 bases spanning the gap. The CDR3 sequence is 13 residues long. Written as DNA, the CDR3 is TGCGCCAGCAGCCAGAGACTCGCCTACGAGCAGTACTTC. Its translation is CASSQRLAYEQYF.

Points on this clone: The same CDR3 can be traced to other DNA sequences in this sample. The rearrangement links TRBV7-6 to TRBJ2-7; 8 bases map to TRBD2. V lost 5 bases to trimming and J lost 1 base; unmatched junction nucleotides: 7. Germline V gene data show CDR1 as SGHVS and CDR2 as FNYEAQ. This CDR3 has 15 amino acids. The CDR3 DNA reads TGTGCCAGCAGCCCTCGGGGGGGTTCGTCCTACGAGCAGTACTTC. Translating it yields CASSPRGGSSYEQYF.

The rearrangement joins TRBV4-3 to TRBJ2-7, with 12 nucleotides matching TRBD2. V gave up 0 bases and J gave up 0 bases; unmatched junction bases: 6. Germline loops: CDR1 LGHNA, CDR2 YSLEER. The length of the CDR3 is 18 residues. DNA of the CDR3: TGCGCCAGCAGCCAAGAATGGACTAGCGGGGCCATCTCCTACGAGCAGTACTTC. It translates to CASSQEWTSGAISYEQYF.

The CDR3 spells CASSSTRATRGGAKNIQYF. Here the CDR3 DNA reads TGTGCCAGCAGCTCGACCAGGGCTACGAGGGGGGGGGCCAAAAACATTCAGTACTTC. The V and J genes are TRBV7-8 and TRBJ2-4; D may be TRBD2 (7 bases). The germline V gene has CDR1 SGHVS and CDR2 FQNEAQ. Between the trimmed V and J ends, which lost 4 bases and 1 base, there was a span of 23 bases. The CDR3 consists of 19 residues.

The gene calls are TRBV7-6 and TRBJ2-7; 11 positions match TRBD1. The CDR3 covers 15 residues. V dropped 5 bases and J dropped 2; count of bases not matched to a gene: 5. Germline loops: CDR1 SGHVS, CDR2 FNYEAQ. The CDR3 DNA sequence: TGTGCCAGCAGCCGGACAGGGGGCGACCCCTACGAGCAGTACTTC. Encoded protein: CASSRTGGDPYEQYF.